These T cell receptor beta chains were read from a single sample in a study of T cell changes during pregnancy in multiple sclerosis. Generated by immunoSEQ multiplex PCR, the TCRdb table keeps only in-frame clones and is missing some. The profile covers tens of thousands of clones, with approximately 92% appearing a single time and about 2.5% taken by the ten largest. The sequenced sample was peripheral blood, obtained in the third trimester of pregnancy. The source of these receptors is a female donor in good health, enrolled as a control in a pregnancy study. CDR3s include the opening cysteine and the closing phenylalanine or tryptophan. The order of the fields is V gene, D gene, CDR3 protein. The D gene is left open where the match is weak.

v_gene: TRBV19; d_gene: TRBD2; CDR3aa: CASSGLAGGVEDTQYF
v_gene: TRBV11-1; d_gene: TRBD1; CDR3aa: CASSLAGGIMNTEAFF
v_gene: TRBV4-1; d_gene: -; CDR3aa: CASSQVAIYGQNYGYTF
v_gene: TRBV11-2; d_gene: -; CDR3aa: CASSLGDLMSYEQYF
v_gene: TRBV30; d_gene: TRBD1; CDR3aa: CAWVQGWVNTEAFF
v_gene: TRBV6-4; d_gene: -; CDR3aa: CASSDRETQYF
v_gene: TRBV27; d_gene: TRBD2; CDR3aa: CASSGLAGSEQYF
v_gene: TRBV4-1; d_gene: -; CDR3aa: CASSQDLLTPVTEQYF
v_gene: TRBV25-1; d_gene: TRBD1; CDR3aa: CASSESALGQGRDTQYF
v_gene: TRBV19; d_gene: -; CDR3aa: CASSIRRGPAGYTF
v_gene: TRBV7-2; d_gene: -; CDR3aa: CASSPRVQGYGYTF
v_gene: TRBV19; d_gene: -; CDR3aa: CASSPRGPGGVGLFF
v_gene: TRBV28; d_gene: TRBD2; CDR3aa: CASSFPGRANEQYF
v_gene: TRBV2; d_gene: -; CDR3aa: CASSIGEGAGELFF
v_gene: TRBV21-1; d_gene: -; CDR3aa: CASSKGRTSGAYEQYF
v_gene: TRBV5-4; d_gene: -; CDR3aa: CASSFPGGDTQYF